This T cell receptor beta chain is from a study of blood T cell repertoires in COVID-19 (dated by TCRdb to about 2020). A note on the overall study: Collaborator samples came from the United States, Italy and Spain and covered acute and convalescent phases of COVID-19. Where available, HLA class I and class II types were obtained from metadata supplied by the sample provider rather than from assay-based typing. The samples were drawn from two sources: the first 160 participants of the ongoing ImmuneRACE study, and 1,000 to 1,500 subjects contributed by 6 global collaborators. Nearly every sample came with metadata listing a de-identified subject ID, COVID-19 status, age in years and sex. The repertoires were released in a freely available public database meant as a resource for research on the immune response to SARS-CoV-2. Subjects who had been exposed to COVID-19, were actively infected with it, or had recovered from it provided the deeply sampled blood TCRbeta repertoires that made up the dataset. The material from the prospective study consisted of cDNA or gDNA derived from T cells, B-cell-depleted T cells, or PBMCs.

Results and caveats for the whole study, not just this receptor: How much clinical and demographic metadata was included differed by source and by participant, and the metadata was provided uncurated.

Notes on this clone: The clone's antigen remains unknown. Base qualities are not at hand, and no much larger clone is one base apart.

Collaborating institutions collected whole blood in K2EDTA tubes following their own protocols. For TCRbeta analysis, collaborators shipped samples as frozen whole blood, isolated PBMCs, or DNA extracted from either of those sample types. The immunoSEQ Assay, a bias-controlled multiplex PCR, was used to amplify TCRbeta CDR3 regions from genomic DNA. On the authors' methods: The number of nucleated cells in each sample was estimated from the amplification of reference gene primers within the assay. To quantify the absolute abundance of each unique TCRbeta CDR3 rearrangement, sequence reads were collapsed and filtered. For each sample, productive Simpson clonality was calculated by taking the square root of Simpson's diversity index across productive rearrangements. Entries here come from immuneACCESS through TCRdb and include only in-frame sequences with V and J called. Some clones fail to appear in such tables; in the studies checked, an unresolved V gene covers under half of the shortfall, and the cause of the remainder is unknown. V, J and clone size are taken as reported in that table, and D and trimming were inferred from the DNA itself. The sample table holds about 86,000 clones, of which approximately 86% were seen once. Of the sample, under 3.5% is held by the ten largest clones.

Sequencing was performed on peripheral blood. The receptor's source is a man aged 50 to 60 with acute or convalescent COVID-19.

The CDR3 region has the sequence CATSDFGRGGSTDTQYF. The sequence in DNA is TGTGCCACCAGTGATTTTGGCAGGGGCGGGAGTACAGATACGCAGTATTTT. The receptor chain draws on TRBV24-1 and TRBJ2-3, with a weak D call of TRBD2 (7 bases match). CDR3 length: 17 amino acids, cysteine to phenylalanine. Only the CDR3 portion is preserved as DNA: 51 bases, with reading frame beginning at the first base. From a lookup of the germline V gene, CDR1 and CDR2 are KGHDR and SFDVKD. V is pared back by 1 base and J by 3 bases, with 16 bases lying between the germline termini.